Listed below are T cell receptor beta chains from one sample, sequenced in a study of blood T cell repertoires in COVID-19. The repertoire was sequenced with immunoSEQ multiplex PCR; TCRdb's copy has only in-frame clones and lacks some. The sample holds about 310,000 clones; under 90% are singletons and the top ten take less than 3.5%. Sequencing input: peripheral blood. The receptors were gathered from a woman aged 25-40 years with COVID-19, enrolled during active disease. CDR3s include the opening cysteine and the closing phenylalanine or tryptophan. The D gene is left open where the match is weak. Clone size is shown for a subset of rows, as once, few, many or a class of expanded clone.

V	J	size	D	CDR3	DNA
TRBV18	TRBJ2-7	NA	NA	CASSSEGTGYEQYF	TGTGCCAGCTCATCGGAGGGAACCGGCTACGAGCAGTACTTC
TRBV5-4	TRBJ1-1	NA	NA	CASSRPTPGAEAFF	TGTGCCAGCAGCAGGCCGACACCGGGGGCTGAAGCTTTCTTT
TRBV3-1/TRBV3-2	TRBJ1-3	NA	TRBD1	CASSRRGQGANTIYF	TGTGCCAGCAGCCGACGCGGGCAGGGGGCAAACACCATATATTTT
TRBV30	TRBJ1-5	NA	NA	CAWSVGQVRSNQPQHF	TGTGCCTGGAGTGTGGGGCAGGTTAGGAGCAATCAGCCCCAGCATTTT
TRBV11-2	TRBJ2-7	NA	TRBD2	CASSLGLAGFYEQYF	TGTGCCAGCAGCTTAGGACTAGCGGGGTTCTACGAGCAGTACTTC
TRBV7-6	TRBJ2-5	NA	TRBD1	CASSSLQGARETQYF	TGTGCCAGCAGCTCCTTACAGGGGGCTAGGGAGACCCAGTACTTC
TRBV4-1	TRBJ2-5	once	TRBD2	CASSQALAGQETQYF	TGCGCCAGCAGCCAAGCTCTAGCGGGACAAGAGACCCAGTACTTC
TRBV12-3/TRBV12-4	TRBJ1-2	once	NA	CATKRTSSGGYTF	TGTGCCACCAAGAGGACTTCCTCAGGCGGCTACACCTTC
TRBV2	TRBJ1-3	NA	TRBD1	CASSGQGSVAGNTIYF	TGTGCCAGCAGTGGACAGGGGAGTGTCGCGGGAAACACCATATATTTT
TRBV7-2	TRBJ2-2	NA	TRBD1	CASSGRQGTTGELFF	TGTGCCAGCAGCGGACGACAGGGTACCACCGGGGAGCTGTTTTTT
TRBV10-1	TRBJ1-1	NA	NA	CASRQGLNTEAFF	TGCGCCAGCAGACAGGGATTGAACACTGAAGCTTTCTTT
TRBV5-4	TRBJ2-5	NA	NA	CASSFPGETQYF	TGTGCCAGCAGCTTTCCGGGGGAGACCCAGTACTTC
TRBV5-1	TRBJ1-1	NA	NA	CASSSPGRNTEAFF	TGCGCCAGCAGCTCCCCCGGGAGGAACACTGAAGCTTTCTTT
TRBV28	TRBJ2-7	NA	TRBD1	CASSPIGGQGMHEQYF	TGTGCCAGCAGTCCGATTGGGGGACAGGGGATGCACGAGCAGTACTTC
TRBV4-2	TRBJ2-2	NA	TRBD2	CASSQASGLANTGELFF	TGTGCCAGCAGCCAAGCTAGCGGCCTGGCGAACACCGGGGAGCTGTTTTTT
TRBV2	TRBJ2-1	NA	TRBD1	CASRGGQGLNEQFF	TGTGCCAGCAGGGGGGGACAGGGGCTGAATGAGCAGTTCTTC
TRBV5-4	TRBJ1-6	NA	NA	CASSLVETANSPLHF	TGTGCCAGCAGCTTGGTGGAAACAGCTAATTCACCCCTCCACTTT
TRBV30	TRBJ2-3	NA	TRBD2	CAWDWGREGTDTQYF	TGTGCCTGGGACTGGGGGCGGGAGGGCACAGATACGCAGTATTTT
TRBV19	TRBJ1-1	NA	NA	CASRLQGDTEAFF	TGTGCCAGTAGGTTACAGGGTGACACTGAAGCTTTCTTT
TRBV5-1	TRBJ2-3	NA	NA	CASSLEAITDTQYF	TGCGCCAGCAGCCTTGAGGCCATCACAGATACGCAGTATTTT
TRBV11-2	TRBJ2-3	NA	NA	CASSLLKAVWRPSTDTQYF	TGTGCCAGCAGCTTACTTAAGGCAGTCTGGAGACCTAGCACAGATACGCAGTATTTT
TRBV14	TRBJ2-5	NA	TRBD1	CASSQGDRPKETQYF	TGTGCCAGCAGCCAAGGGGACAGACCGAAGGAGACCCAGTACTTC